One TCR beta chain is described in this entry. Antigen specificity is unknown. The primer mix had 52 TRBV and 13 TRBJ primers. Clones were read by immunoSEQ multiplex PCR, and TCRdb kept only the in-frame ones, dropping some. This table has around 29,000 clones, 93% appearing once. All CD3G-deficient patients showed autoimmunity, more severe in two. Patients, 2 to 39 years old, had expanded memory T-cell proportions. CD4+ cells were sorted into CD25-high CD127-low regulatory cells and CD25-low CD127-high conventional cells. This entry belongs to a study of regulatory T cells. General observations from the study: Hydrophobic residues at CDR3 positions 6 and 7 were enriched in conventional CD4+ T cells of CD3G-deficient patients. Regulatory T cells showed the strongest V-J pair restriction and V/J gene skewing among patient repertoires.

Germline V lookup: CDR1 SGHDN, CDR2 FVKESK. The CDR3 is made up of 16 amino acids. The ends were cut back, 2 bases at V and 2 bases at J, with 14 bases in the middle. The receptor was isolated from a child under 10 years old with CD3G deficiency. This chain links TRBV14 with TRBJ2-3; D is possibly TRBD2 (5 bases). Sequencing was done on a sample of conventional CD4+ T cells sorted from blood. The CDR3 region is CASSQLANPVTDTQYF. CDR3 DNA: TGTGCCAGCAGCCAACTAGCAAACCCCGTCACAGATACGCAGTATTTT.